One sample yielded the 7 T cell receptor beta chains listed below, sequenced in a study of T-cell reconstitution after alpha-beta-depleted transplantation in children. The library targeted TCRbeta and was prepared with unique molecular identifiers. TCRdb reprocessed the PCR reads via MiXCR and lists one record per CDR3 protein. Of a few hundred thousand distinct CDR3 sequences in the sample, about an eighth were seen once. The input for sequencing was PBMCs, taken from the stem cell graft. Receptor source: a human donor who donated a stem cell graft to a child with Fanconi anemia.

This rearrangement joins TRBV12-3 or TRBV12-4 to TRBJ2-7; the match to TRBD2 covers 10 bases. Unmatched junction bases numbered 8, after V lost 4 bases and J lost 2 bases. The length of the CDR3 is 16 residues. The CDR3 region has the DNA TGTGCCAGCAGTTGGACCCCTAGCGGGAGCCCCTACGAGCAGTACTTC. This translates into CASSWTPSGSPYEQYF.

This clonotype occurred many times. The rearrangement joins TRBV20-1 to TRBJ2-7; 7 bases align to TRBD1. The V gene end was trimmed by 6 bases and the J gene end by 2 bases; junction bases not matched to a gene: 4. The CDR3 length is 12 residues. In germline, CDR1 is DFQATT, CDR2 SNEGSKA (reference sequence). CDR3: CSATDRAYEQYF. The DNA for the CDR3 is TGCAGTGCAACTGACAGGGCCTACGAGCAGTACTTC.

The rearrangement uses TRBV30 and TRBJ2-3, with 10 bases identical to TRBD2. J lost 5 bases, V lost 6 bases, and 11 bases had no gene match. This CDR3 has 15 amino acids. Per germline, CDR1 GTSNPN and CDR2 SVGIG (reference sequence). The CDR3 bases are TGTGCCTGTCCCCGAGCGGGGGGGACCGAAGATACGCAGTATTTT. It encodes CACPRAGGTEDTQYF. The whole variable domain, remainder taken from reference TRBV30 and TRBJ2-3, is SQTIHQWPATLVQPVGSPLSLECTVEGTSNPNLYWYRQAAGRGLQLLFYSVGIGQISSEVPQNLSASRPQDRQFILSSKKLLLSDSGFYLCACPRAGGTEDTQYFGPGTRLTVL.

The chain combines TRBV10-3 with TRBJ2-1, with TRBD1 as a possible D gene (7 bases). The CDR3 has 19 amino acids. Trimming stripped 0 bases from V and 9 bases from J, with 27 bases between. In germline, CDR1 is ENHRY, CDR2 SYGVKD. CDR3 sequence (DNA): TGTGCCATCAGTGAGTCCCTTATGGGGCCACACCAGGGGGGACTTGAGCAGTTCTTC. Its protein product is CAISESLMGPHQGGLEQFF.

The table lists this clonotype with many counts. The CDR3 DNA sequence: TGTGCCAGCAGCCCCGCGGGGGTTCGGACAGATACGCAGTATTTT. Its translation is CASSPAGVRTDTQYF. The chain joins TRBV7-2 to TRBJ2-3; 7 nucleotides align to TRBD2. V shed 5 bases and J 3 bases; nucleotides not matched to a gene: 8. The V gene's germline CDR1 is SGHTA and CDR2 FQGNSA. The CDR3 loop spans 15 amino acids.

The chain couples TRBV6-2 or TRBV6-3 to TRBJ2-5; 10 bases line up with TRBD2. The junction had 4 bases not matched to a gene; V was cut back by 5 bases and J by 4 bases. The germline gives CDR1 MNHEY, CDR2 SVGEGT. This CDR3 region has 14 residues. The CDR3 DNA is TGTGCCAGCAGTCCCGGGACTAGCGCAGAGACCCAGTACTTC. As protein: CASSPGTSAETQYF.

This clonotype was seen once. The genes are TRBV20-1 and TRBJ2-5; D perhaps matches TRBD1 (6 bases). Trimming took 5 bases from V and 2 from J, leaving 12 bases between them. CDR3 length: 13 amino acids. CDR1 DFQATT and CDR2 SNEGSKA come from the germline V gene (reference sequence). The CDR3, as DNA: TGCAGTGCTTACAGGACAGAACAAGAGACCCAGTACTTC. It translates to CSAYRTEQETQYF.